The 20 T cell receptor beta chains reported below all come from one sample, sequenced in a study of blood T cell repertoires in COVID-19. The assay was immunoSEQ multiplex PCR, and TCRdb's table has in-frame clones only and misses some. Here the sample spans roughly 250,000 clones, roughly 88% being singletons. The sample taken for sequencing was peripheral blood. These TCRs come from a woman between 40 and 55 years old who had recovered from COVID-19.

This clone appeared a few times. The CDR3 DNA reads TGTGCCAGCAGTTTTCGGCTAGCGGGGGGAGAGCAGTACTTC. This sequence encodes CASSFRLAGGEQYF. The chain recombines TRBV28 with TRBJ2-7; TRBD2 matches at 11 bases. J gave up 7 bases and V 3 bases, and 5 bases lay outside the gene matches. In germline, CDR1 is MDHEN, CDR2 SYDVKM. This CDR3 is built from 14 residues.

The chain employs TRBV28 and TRBJ1-6, with D unresolved. The V end lost 2 bases, the J end lost 9 bases, and 11 bases lay between the germline ends. This CDR3 contains 14 residues. Germline values: CDR1 MDHEN, CDR2 SYDVKM. The CDR3 sequence is CASSLGGSGSPLHF. The CDR3 DNA sequence: TGTGCCAGCAGTTTAGGAGGGAGTGGTTCACCCCTCCACTTT.

This clone showed up just once. The chain joins TRBV12-5 to TRBJ2-5; 9 positions agree with TRBD2. Looked up from germline, CDR1 is LGHNT and CDR2 is FRNRAP. The CDR3 runs to 16 residues. The J segment lost 3 bases and the V segment lost 1 base, leaving 6 bases of the junction unmatched. CDR3 coding DNA: TGTGCTAGTGGTTTGGGGCGGACTAGCGCGGAAGAGACCCAGTACTTC. It yields the protein CASGLGRTSAEETQYF.

The chain has TRBV4-2 and TRBJ2-6, with 9 bases identical to TRBD1. There are 21 residues in the CDR3. The V and J ends lost 0 bases and 1 base, in that order; junction bases with no gene match: 13. Looked up from germline, CDR1 is LGHNA and CDR2 is YNFKEQ. CDR3 nucleotide sequence: TGTGCCAGCAGCCAAGAGGAGGGGGCAAACAGGGGGCGGTCTGGGGCCAACGTCCTGACTTTC. Amino acid sequence: CASSQEEGANRGRSGANVLTF.

V is TRBV7-2 and J is TRBJ2-1; 15 bases line up with TRBD2. V was clipped by 2 bases and J by 6 bases; unmatched bases: 5. The germline gives CDR1 SGHTA, CDR2 FQGNSA. The CDR3 length is 17 residues. The CDR3 DNA follows: TGTGCCAGCAGCTTACTTAGGACTAGCGGGAGGGTCAATGAGCAGTTCTTC. Amino acid sequence: CASSLLRTSGRVNEQFF.

The genes are TRBV11-3 and TRBJ2-7, with 9 bases aligning to TRBD1. CDR1 and CDR2 (germline): SGHNT, YENEEA. V gave up 5 bases and J gave up 1 base; unmatched junction bases: 12. The CDR3 totals 17 residues. The CDR3 bases are TGTGCCAGCAGCGTTGGACATAACAGGGGGCGATCCTACGAGCAGTACTTC. As protein: CASSVGHNRGRSYEQYF.

This chain connects TRBV7-3 to TRBJ2-1, with D maybe TRBD1 (7 bases). Germline V CDR1 and CDR2: SGHTA, FQGTGA. The V end was cut by 4 bases, the J end by 0 bases, with 13 bases between. This CDR3 spans 16 amino acids. The CDR3 DNA follows: TGTGCCAGCAGCTCCCCAGGGGGGAGCTCCTACAATGAGCAGTTCTTC. Encoded protein: CASSSPGGSSYNEQFF.

This rearrangement joins TRBV5-4 to TRBJ2-6; D is uncertain. The CDR3 spans 15 residues. CDR1 is SGHNT, CDR2 YYREEE, per germline (reference sequence). The V gene lost 0 bases and the J gene lost 0 bases, with 4 bases spanning the gap. The CDR3 is CASSLAGSGANVLTF. For the CDR3, the DNA is TGTGCCAGCAGCTTGGCGGGCTCTGGGGCCAACGTCCTGACTTTC.

The chain is built from TRBV28 and TRBJ2-5, with D perhaps matching TRBD1 (6 bases). CDR3 length: 12 residues. V shed 5 bases and J shed 4 bases, with 8 bases lying between them. CDR1 is MDHEN and CDR2 is SYDVKM in the germline V gene. For the CDR3, the DNA is TGTGCCAGCAGTCCAGGGGTAGAGACCCAGTACTTC. Protein: CASSPGVETQYF.

The chain carries TRBV7-6 and TRBJ2-5; D is perhaps TRBD2 (6 bases). Germline CDR1 reads SGHVS; CDR2 reads FNYEAQ. The CDR3 has 16 amino acids. Trimming took off 5 bases at V and 0 bases at J, with 16 bases between the two ends. This CDR3 reads CASSGRDSRYQETQYF. The CDR3 region has the DNA TGTGCCAGCAGCGGTCGGGACTCCAGGTACCAAGAGACCCAGTACTTC.

V gene TRBV21-1 combines with J gene TRBJ2-7; TRBD2 is taken as the D call from the table, unchecked against the DNA. TRBV21-1 is reported as a pseudogene. CDR3 size: 16 residues. As DNA, the CDR3 is TGTGCCAGCAGCAAAGCCCCTCGAGAGAGAGGATACGAGCAGTACTTC. It is translated as CASSKAPRERGYEQYF.

CDR3 sequence: CASSLAGLTYEQYF. CDR3 coding DNA: TGTGCCAGCAGCCTAGCGGGGCTAACCTACGAGCAGTACTTC. The gene calls are TRBV4-2 and TRBJ2-7; 8 bases match TRBD2. The CDR3 is made up of 14 amino acids. The V segment lost 4 bases and the J segment 2 bases; nucleotides outside the gene matches: 4. The germline V gene encodes CDR1 LGHNA and CDR2 YNFKEQ.

This chain links TRBV6-2 or TRBV6-3 with TRBJ1-4; D not resolved. Germline values: CDR1 MNHEY, CDR2 SVGEGT. V was trimmed by 6 bases and J by 7 bases, leaving 6 bases between them. This CDR3 spans 11 amino acids. The CDR3 nucleotides read TGTGCCAGCAGCCAGAGTGAAAAACTGTTTTTT. Amino acids: CASSQSEKLFF.

The V and J genes are TRBV11-3 and TRBJ2-3; D is undetermined. This CDR3 contains 13 residues. Germline CDR1 and CDR2: SGHNT and YENEEA. The V end lost 2 bases, the J end lost 5 bases, and 8 bases lay between the germline ends. The CDR3 loop reads CASSLTVKDTQYF. The CDR3 DNA is TGTGCCAGCAGCTTAACGGTTAAAGATACGCAGTATTTT.

The chain joins TRBV19 to TRBJ2-5; TRBD2 is a possible D gene (5 bases). V lost 7 bases to trimming and J lost 5 bases, with 11 bases between them. CDR3 length equals 12 residues. Germline V gives CDR1 LNHDA, CDR2 SQIVND (reference sequence). The DNA of the CDR3 is TGTGCCAGTACTCATTCGGGGGAGACCCAGTACTTC. It specifies CASTHSGETQYF.

This chain uses TRBV25-1 with TRBJ2-7, with 12 bases that match TRBD1. CDR1 is MGHDK and CDR2 is SYGVNS in the germline V gene. The ends lost 4 bases at V and 2 bases at J; junction bases unmatched: 3. The CDR3 has 15 residues. CDR3 amino acids: CASSAGQGAAYEQYF. The CDR3 DNA reads TGTGCCAGCAGTGCGGGACAGGGGGCAGCCTACGAGCAGTACTTC.

The chain couples TRBV5-1 to TRBJ2-1; 11 bases match TRBD2. J gave up 6 bases and V 2 bases, and 28 bases lay outside the gene matches. The CDR3 has 23 amino acids. CDR1 is SGHRS and CDR2 is YFSETQ in the germline V gene. In DNA form, the CDR3 reads TGCGCCAGCAGCTTAAGTCTCACAATCCGGGACAGGAGTAGCGGGAGGGGGTCCAATGAGCAGTTCTTC. As protein: CASSLSLTIRDRSSGRGSNEQFF.

The rearrangement uses TRBV19 and TRBJ1-2, with a possible D match to TRBD1 (6 bases). Germline CDR1 is LNHDA and CDR2 is SQIVND (reference sequence). CDR3 length equals 14 residues. V was shortened by 2 bases and J by 8 bases, with 15 bases between the two germline ends. Here the CDR3 DNA reads TGTGCCAGTAGTATACGTTTTACAGGGACCGGCTACACCTTC. Amino acids: CASSIRFTGTGYTF.

The CDR3 protein is CASMVGGGSDGYTF. DNA of the CDR3: TGTGCCAGCATGGTCGGGGGCGGGAGTGATGGCTACACCTTC. The chain carries TRBV2 and TRBJ1-2, with a possible D match to TRBD1 (6 bases). The length of the CDR3 is 14 residues. The V gene lost 7 bases and the J gene lost 6 bases, with 18 bases spanning the gap. Germline lookup yields CDR1 SNHLY and CDR2 FYNNEI.

The genes are TRBV4-1 and TRBJ1-3, with 9 bases fitting TRBD1. Per the germline V gene, CDR1 is MGHRA and CDR2 is YSYEKL. Trimming removed 6 bases from V and 2 bases from J; junction bases left unmatched: 5. The CDR3 extends over 15 amino acids. In nucleotides, the CDR3 is TGCGCCAGCAGAGGGACAGGGTTTACTGGAAACACCATATATTTT. Translated: CASRGTGFTGNTIYF.